These T cell receptor beta chains were read from a single sample in a study of blood T cell repertoires in COVID-19. Method: immunoSEQ multiplex PCR; TCRdb's copy keeps in-frame clones and lacks some. The sample includes about 430,000 clones, roughly 88% of them seen just once. Material: PBMCs or T cells enriched from blood (not recorded which). These receptors were collected from a woman aged 18-29 years who had been exposed to COVID-19. Both conserved end residues are part of each CDR3. The order of the fields is J gene, D gene, V gene, clone size, CDR3 DNA, CDR3 protein. A D gene is named only where the DNA matches it firmly. The size of a clone is reported for some rows only, either as once, few or many, or as a class for expanded clones.

TRBJ2-7 | TRBD2 | TRBV10-1 | few | TGCGCCAGCAGGGAGACTAGCCCGGGGTCCTACGAGCAGTACTTC | CASRETSPGSYEQYF
TRBJ2-3 | TRBD2 | TRBV2 | . | TGTGCCAGCAGTCCTGATAGCGGGGGGTACGGCACAGATACGCAGTATTTT | CASSPDSGGYGTDTQYF
TRBJ2-7 | TRBD1 | TRBV7-9 | . | TGTGCCAGCAGATCGATCGGACAGGTCGCCTACGAGCAGTACTTC | CASRSIGQVAYEQYF
TRBJ2-2 | . | TRBV7-3 | . | TGTGCCAGCAGCTTAGTTGTGGAGAAATTGAACACCGGGGAGCTGTTTTTT | CASSLVVEKLNTGELFF
TRBJ1-5 | . | TRBV6-6 | . | TGTGCCAGCAGGGCCGATGACAGAGCTAGCAATCAGCCCCAGCATTTT | CASRADDRASNQPQHF
TRBJ2-1 | TRBD1 | TRBV5-1 | . | TGCGCCAGCAGCCCACAGGGGGCTGGGAATGAGCAGTTCTTC | CASSPQGAGNEQFF
TRBJ1-2 | TRBD1 | TRBV7-2 | . | TGTGCCAGCAGCTCGAAACCGACAGGGATGGGGGGCTACACCTTC | CASSSKPTGMGGYTF
TRBJ2-7 | . | TRBV5-1 | . | TGCGCCAGCAGCTTGGATCTTTACGAGCAGTACTTC | CASSLDLYEQYF
TRBJ2-5 | . | TRBV20-1 | once | TGCAGTGCTAGTGGCCGTAGCGATCAAGAGACCCAGTACTTC | CSASGRSDQETQYF
TRBJ2-1 | . | TRBV29-1 | . | TGCAGCGTTGTCCGGGGAGGTAATGAGCAGTTCTTC | CSVVRGGNEQFF
TRBJ1-2 | TRBD1 | TRBV19 | . | TGTGCCAGTAGTACAATGGACAGGGCGGGTGGCTACACCTTC | CASSTMDRAGGYTF
TRBJ2-5 | TRBD2 | TRBV12-5 | . | TGTGCTAGTGGTTTGGTACCGGGCGGGGAGGGACAAGAGACCCAGTACTTC | CASGLVPGGEGQETQYF
TRBJ2-5 | TRBD2 | TRBV5-4 | . | TGTGCCAGCAGCTTGGTAGCGGGGGGGCTCGAGACCCAGTACTTC | CASSLVAGGLETQYF
TRBJ1-5 | . | TRBV28 | . | TGTGCCAGCAGTTTATACCCGAGGGTTACCCATCAGCCCCAGCATTTT | CASSLYPRVTHQPQHF
TRBJ1-2 | . | TRBV14 | . | TGTGCCAGCAGCCAGGGCCAGCTCAACTATGGCTACACCTTC | CASSQGQLNYGYTF
TRBJ1-3 | . | TRBV19 | . | TGTGCCAGTATACCAGGAAGCTCTGGAAACACCATATATTTT | CASIPGSSGNTIYF
TRBJ2-7 | . | TRBV14 | . | TGTGCCAGCAGCCAAGTGGTCGCCCAGGGGGAGCAGTACTTC | CASSQVVAQGEQYF
TRBJ1-2 | . | TRBV4-3 | . | TGCGCCAGCAGCCAAGAACAGCTTAACTATGGCTACACCTTC | CASSQEQLNYGYTF
TRBJ1-2 | . | TRBV15 | once | TGTGCCACCAGCAGCCTTAAGAGCGGCTATGGCTACACCTTC | CATSSLKSGYGYTF
TRBJ1-5 | . | TRBV5-5 | . | TGTGCCAGCAGCTTACGCGAAGCCGATCAGCCCCAGCATTTT | CASSLREADQPQHF
TRBJ1-6 | TRBD1 | TRBV5-1 | . | TGCGCCAGCAGCTCCCTGACAGGGCCCAATTCACCCCTCCACTTT | CASSSLTGPNSPLHF
TRBJ2-7 | TRBD2 | TRBV19 | once | TGTGCCACCAAAAGGGCTAGCGGTGACTACGAGCAGTACTTC | CATKRASGDYEQYF
TRBJ2-5 | TRBD2 | TRBV18 | . | TGTGCCAGCTCACCACAGGGACTAGCGGGAGATGGGACCCAGTACTTC | CASSPQGLAGDGTQYF
TRBJ2-1 | TRBD1 | TRBV7-6 | . | TGTGCCAGCAGCAGGACAGGGGGGAATGAGCAGTTCTTC | CASSRTGGNEQFF
TRBJ2-6 | . | TRBV7-8 | . | TGTGCCAGCAGCTTAGTTTCAGGGTCTGGGGCCAACGTCCTGACTTTC | CASSLVSGSGANVLTF
TRBJ2-1 | TRBD2 | TRBV7-2 | . | TGTGCCAGCAGCCCCCTCCCCCCACCTAGCGGGCCGTACAATGAGCAGTTCTTC | CASSPLPPPSGPYNEQFF
TRBJ2-2 | . | TRBV6-5 | . | TGTGCCAGCAGTTACTCGGAGACCGGGGAGCTGTTTTTT | CASSYSETGELFF
TRBJ1-5 | . | TRBV28 | . | TGTGCCAGCGGGCCGGACAGATTCAATCAGCCCCAGCATTTT | CASGPDRFNQPQHF
TRBJ2-5 | TRBD1 | TRBV6-5 | . | TGTGCCAGCAGCCCGACAGGGGCGTACCAAGAGACCCAGTACTTC | CASSPTGAYQETQYF
TRBJ1-1 | . | TRBV7-3 | . | TGTGCCAGCAGCTTAACGGTAACAGGGACTGAAGCTTTCTTT | CASSLTVTGTEAFF
TRBJ2-2 | . | TRBV19 | once | TGTGCCAGTAGTCCAGTGGACAGCCTATTGGGGGAGCTGTTTTTT | CASSPVDSLLGELFF
TRBJ1-1 | . | TRBV14 | once | TGTGCCAGCAGCCCGTCCGGGGTCGGATATGCTTTCTTT | CASSPSGVGYAFF
TRBJ2-1 | TRBD2 | TRBV27 | . | TGTGCCAGCATGATGGGACTAGCGGGGGGCCTGAGCTCCTACAATGAGCAGTTCTTC | CASMMGLAGGLSSYNEQFF
TRBJ2-5 | TRBD2 | TRBV24-1 | . | TGTGCCACCAGTGACACGGGACTAGCCAAGACCCAGTACTTC | CATSDTGLAKTQYF
TRBJ1-3 | TRBD1 | TRBV18 | . | TGTGCCAGCTCACCGCAGGGGGTTGGCGGAAACACCATATATTTT | CASSPQGVGGNTIYF
TRBJ2-3 | TRBD1 | TRBV24-1 | . | TGTGCCACCAGTGATTTGCGCGGGACAGGCCGATCGCTGACGCAGTATTTT | CATSDLRGTGRSLTQYF
TRBJ1-2 | . | TRBV11-2 | few | TGTGCCAGCAGCTTAGGGGACTCCCCTAACTATGGCTACACCTTC | CASSLGDSPNYGYTF
TRBJ1-5 | TRBD1 | TRBV7-8 | few | TGTGCCAGCAGTCGGGGGACAGGGGCGCATTACAATCAGCCCCAGCATTTT | CASSRGTGAHYNQPQHF
TRBJ1-1 | TRBD1 | TRBV5-6 | . | TGTGCCAGCAGCTTGGTGTCAGGGGGCACTGAAGCTTTCTTT | CASSLVSGGTEAFF
TRBJ2-7 | TRBD2 | TRBV15 | . | TGTGCCACCAGCAGGGGGCCGGGCGGGAGTGTAGCCTACGAGCAGTACTTC | CATSRGPGGSVAYEQYF
TRBJ2-7 | . | TRBV7-9 | . | TGTGCCAGCAGCTTAGCCTCAGGGGTCTACGAGCAGTACTTC | CASSLASGVYEQYF
TRBJ2-5 | . | TRBV5-4 | . | TGTGCCAGCAGCTTGGGGGCGGCGGGGAAGGGGGAGACCCAGTACTTC | CASSLGAAGKGETQYF
TRBJ1-2 | . | TRBV15 | . | TGTGCCACCAGCAGAGACAAAAAGTACGCGATGCAGGGGAACTATGGCTACACCTTC | CATSRDKKYAMQGNYGYTF
TRBJ1-5 | . | TRBV7-6 | . | TGTGCCAGCAGCTTAGGGGGGCCAAATCAGCCCCAGCATTTT | CASSLGGPNQPQHF
TRBJ1-5 | . | TRBV28 | . | TGTGCCAGCAGCGTCCCGCAGAGGGTTGTTCAGCCCCAGCATTTT | CASSVPQRVVQPQHF